The following is a T cell receptor (beta chain) sequence with its context. Unique molecular identifiers were used in preparing the TCRbeta library. Using its own MiXCR run on the PCR reads, TCRdb lists one record per CDR3 protein. The sample lists just over 350,000 distinct CDR3 sequences, about an eighth seen once, with 3.5% to 4.5% in the top ten. Germline-derived CDR1 and CDR2 are DFQATT and SNEGSKA (reference sequence). The CDR3 has 13 amino acids. V shed 6 bases, J shed 5 bases, and the junction held 8 bases outside the gene matches. The sample originates from a study of T-cell reconstitution after alpha-beta-depleted transplantation in children.

This sample comprised PBMCs, obtained from the stem cell graft. The V and J genes are TRBV20-1 and TRBJ2-3, with 7 positions matching TRBD1. The clonotype comes from a human donor who donated a stem cell graft to a child with Fanconi anemia. The CDR3 DNA sequence: TGCAGTGCGGACGGGACAGCAGGAGATACGCAGTATTTT. Translation: CSADGTAGDTQYF.